This entry lists 20 T cell receptor beta chains sequenced from one sample in a study of spatial heterogeneity in lung cancer. In TCRdb, the 5' RACE reads were re-called with MiXCR into one record per CDR3 protein. Counted here are over 90,000 distinct CDR3 sequences, approximately 8.5% occurring once; the ten biggest clones make up 6% to 7.5%. Sample time point: sample taken at primary tumor resection. No cell sorting; template was whole RNA from tumor, lung tissue or PBMC. The source was PBMCs, collected at surgery. All receptors derive from a male donor with early-stage non-small cell lung cancer.

At least ten counts were recorded for this clonotype. The chain employs TRBV6-5 and TRBJ2-5; tentative D call: TRBD1 (5 bases). The germline V gene encodes CDR1 MNHEY and CDR2 SVGAGI. CDR3 size: 16 residues. V was shortened by 6 bases and J by 5 bases, with 22 bases between the two germline ends. The CDR3 region is CASSPEDNSQRETQYF. DNA for the CDR3: TGTGCCAGCAGCCCCGAGGACAACTCACAGAGGGAGACCCAGTACTTC.

This clonotype was counted a few times. V is TRBV2 and J is TRBJ2-3, with 10 bases matching TRBD1. CDR3 length: 13 residues. V trimming: 8 bases; J trimming: 4 bases; junction bases outside the gene matches: 3. Germline-derived CDR1 and CDR2 are SNHLY and FYNNEI. CDR3 sequence: CASDRGRPDTQYF. CDR3 bases: TGTGCCAGCGACAGGGGGCGACCAGATACGCAGTATTTT.

This clonotype was recorded many times. J is TRBJ2-5 and V is TRBV24-1; TRBD1 might be the D (6 bases). Germline V lookup: CDR1 KGHDR, CDR2 SFDVKD. The CDR3 has 15 residues. Trimming left V 5 bases short and J 2 bases short, with 14 bases between. The DNA for the CDR3 is TGTGCCACCAGTGGTTCGGACAGCTCACAAGAGACCCAGTACTTC. This encodes CATSGSDSSQETQYF.

This clonotype was detected ten times or more. The chain is built from TRBV7-8 and TRBJ2-7; 9 nucleotides match TRBD1. The CDR3 is 14 residues long. V lost 5 bases and J lost 3; bases outside the gene matches: 5. CDR1 is SGHVS and CDR2 is FQNEAQ in the germline V gene. The CDR3 bases are TGTGCCAGCAGCCAGGACAGGGGCCACTACGAGCAGTACTTC. Amino acid sequence: CASSQDRGHYEQYF. Together with reference TRBV7-8 and TRBJ2-7, the CDR3 gives the full variable domain: GAGVSQSPRYKVAKRGQDVALRCDPISGHVSLFWYQQALGQGPEFLTYFQNEAQLDKSGLPSDRFFAERPEGSVSTLKIQRTQQEDSAVYLCASSQDRGHYEQYFGPGTRLTVT.

This clonotype was seen repeatedly, ten times or more. The chain links TRBV6-2 or TRBV6-3 to TRBJ2-7, with 8 bases that match TRBD1. Germline CDR1 reads MNHEY; CDR2 reads SVGEGT. The V segment lost 5 bases and the J segment 4 bases; nucleotides outside the gene matches: 7. The CDR3 totals 14 residues. In nucleotides, the CDR3 is TGTGCCAGCAGTACGTCAGGGGGCCAATACGAGCAGTACTTC. This codes for CASSTSGGQYEQYF.

This clonotype was detected ten times or more. The rearrangement links TRBV12-5 to TRBJ1-5; D is undetermined. V was trimmed by 6 bases and J by 0 bases, leaving 6 bases between them. This CDR3 comprises 13 residues. Germline lookup yields CDR1 LGHNT and CDR2 FRNRAP. The CDR3 sequence is CASGPNSNQPQHF. CDR3 nucleotides: TGTGCTAGTGGCCCCAATAGCAATCAGCCCCAGCATTTT. The full variable domain, rest sourced from reference TRBV12-5 and TRBJ1-5, is DARVTQTPRHKVTEMGQEVTMRCQPILGHNTVFWYRQTMMQGLELLAYFRNRAPLDDSGMPKDRFSAEMPDATLATLKIQPSEPRDSAVYFCASGPNSNQPQHFGDGTRLSIL.

This clonotype has only a few counts. The rearrangement links TRBV4-2 to TRBJ2-2; a weak D match, TRBD2 (6 bases). The germline gives CDR1 LGHNA, CDR2 YNFKEQ. V was clipped by 2 bases and J by 3 bases, with 13 bases between them. The CDR3 sequence is 16 residues long. This CDR3 is CASSQKRASDTGELFF. In DNA form, the CDR3 reads TGTGCCAGCAGCCAAAAGCGGGCCTCCGACACCGGGGAGCTGTTTTTT.

A few counts support this clonotype. This chain connects TRBV6-5 to TRBJ2-7, with a possible D match to TRBD1 (6 bases). Trimming took 6 bases from V and 7 from J, leaving 19 bases between them. CDR1 is MNHEY and CDR2 is SVGAGI in the germline V gene. CDR3 size: 14 residues. The CDR3 sequence is CASRAQGPRGEQYF. The CDR3 region has the DNA TGTGCCAGCAGGGCCCAGGGGCCCAGGGGAGAGCAGTACTTC.

The J gene is TRBJ2-7, the V gene TRBV11-2, with 7 bases aligning to TRBD1. The CDR3 length is 15 residues. V was clipped by 1 base and J by 2 bases; unmatched bases: 5. The germline CDR1 and CDR2 sequences are SGHAT and FQNNGV. The CDR3 loop is CASSLGDREPYEQYF. In DNA, the CDR3 is TGTGCCAGCAGCTTAGGTGACAGGGAACCCTACGAGCAGTACTTC. The variable domain in full, with the rest retrieved from reference TRBV11-2 and TRBJ2-7, is EAGVAQSPRYKIIEKRQSVAFWCNPISGHATLYWYQQILGQGPKLLIQFQNNGVVDDSQLPKDRFSAERLKGVDSTLKIQPAKLEDSAVYLCASSLGDREPYEQYFGPGTRLTVT.

The chain couples TRBV7-6 to TRBJ2-7; 11 bases line up with TRBD2. The CDR3 is 13 amino acids. The V segment lost 5 bases and the J segment 6 bases; nucleotides outside the gene matches: 3. The germline gives CDR1 SGHVS, CDR2 FNYEAQ. The CDR3: CASSPGLAVEQYF. CDR3 DNA sequence: TGTGCCAGCAGCCCGGGACTAGCGGTCGAGCAGTACTTC.

This clonotype has a handful of counts. The genes are TRBV7-2 and TRBJ2-5, with 10 bases identical to TRBD2. Trimming cost V 2 bases and J 6 bases; bases outside gene matches: 3. There are 14 residues in the CDR3. The germline CDR1 and CDR2 sequences are SGHTA and FQGNSA. For the CDR3, the DNA is TGTGCCAGCAGCTTAAGCGGGAGGGGAAAGACCCAGTACTTC. Protein product: CASSLSGRGKTQYF.

The rearrangement joins TRBV27 to TRBJ2-5; 9 positions match TRBD2. Germline-derived CDR1 and CDR2 are MNHEY and SMNVEV (reference sequence). After removal of 4 bases from V and 1 base from J, the junction contained 10 bases not matched to a gene. The CDR3 runs to 17 residues. The CDR3 DNA reads as TGTGCCAGCAGTTCCCCGCGCGGGCGGGGGGGCCAAGAGACCCAGTACTTC. Amino acids: CASSSPRGRGGQETQYF.

In this sample, this clonotype turned up a few times. This chain uses TRBV29-1 with TRBJ2-3; 10 bases line up with TRBD1. Germline V gene lookup returns CDR1 SQVTM and CDR2 ANQGSEA. V dropped 8 bases and J dropped 1; count of bases not matched to a gene: 3. CDR3 length equals 13 residues. The CDR3 DNA sequence: TGCAGCTCTGGACAGGGGGGCACAGATACGCAGTATTTT. Translation gives CSSGQGGTDTQYF.

This clonotype has just a few counts. V gene TRBV5-1 combines with J gene TRBJ2-2; no clear D gene. CDR1 SGHRS and CDR2 YFSETQ come from the germline V gene. The CDR3 has 13 amino acids. Trimming cost V 0 bases and J 6 bases, with 6 bases left between them. The CDR3: CASSLATSGELFF. The CDR3 DNA reads as TGCGCCAGCAGCTTGGCAACGTCCGGGGAGCTGTTTTTT.

This clonotype was picked up many times. This sequence joins TRBV29-1 and TRBJ2-1; unclear D gene. Trimming left V 4 bases short and J 6 bases short, with 4 bases between. Germline assignment: CDR1 SQVTM and CDR2 ANQGSEA. The CDR3 is 10 residues long. The CDR3 sequence: CSVASNEQFF. CDR3 bases: TGCAGCGTTGCTAGCAATGAGCAGTTCTTC.

This clonotype was observed a handful of times. The rearrangement uses TRBV27 and TRBJ2-1; the match to TRBD1 covers 9 bases. Trimming cost V 4 bases and J 4 bases; bases outside gene matches: 14. Germline V lookup: CDR1 MNHEY, CDR2 SMNVEV (reference sequence). The CDR3 is 18 residues long. The CDR3: CASSSYGGTGGAYNEQFF. The CDR3 DNA reads TGTGCCAGCAGTTCCTATGGGGGAACAGGGGGCGCTTACAATGAGCAGTTCTTC.

This clonotype was seen at least ten times. The chain uses TRBV9 and TRBJ1-5; the match to TRBD1 covers 7 bases. V lost 4 bases, J lost 5 bases, and 6 bases stayed unmatched. Germline V gene data show CDR1 as SGDLS and CDR2 as YYNGEE. The CDR3 extends over 14 amino acids. The DNA of the CDR3 is TGTGCCAGCAGCAGACAGGGTTCCGATCAGCCCCAGCATTTT. It codes for CASSRQGSDQPQHF. Full variable domain (missing parts from reference TRBV9 and TRBJ1-5): DSGVTQTPKHLITATGQRVTLRCSPRSGDLSVYWYQQSLDQGLQFLIQYYNGEERAKGNILERFSAQQFPDLHSELNLSSLELGDSALYFCASSRQGSDQPQHFGDGTRLSIL.

This clonotype was recorded a few times. The J gene is TRBJ2-6, the V gene TRBV7-3; TRBD1 agrees at 7 bases. The V gene's germline CDR1 is SGHTA and CDR2 FQGTGA. V shed 5 bases, J shed 4 bases, and the junction held 5 bases outside the gene matches. The CDR3 spans 15 residues. The DNA of the CDR3 is TGTGCCAGCAGCCAAGACAGGGCCGGGGCCAACGTCCTGACTTTC. This gives the protein CASSQDRAGANVLTF.

The rearrangement links TRBV9 to TRBJ2-1; TRBD1 aligns across 7 bases. Germline-derived CDR1 and CDR2 are SGDLS and YYNGEE. Losses at the gene ends were 4 bases for V and 12 bases for J; bases not matched to a gene: 16. This CDR3 spans 15 amino acids. The CDR3 spells CASSPQGVSNGGQFF. The CDR3 DNA reads TGTGCCAGCAGCCCCCAGGGGGTTAGCAATGGTGGGCAGTTCTTC.

Only a few counts were recorded for this clonotype. The V and J genes are TRBV14 and TRBJ1-3; D not certain. Germline V lookup: CDR1 SGHDN, CDR2 FVKESK. This CDR3 has 14 residues. The V end lost 6 bases, the J end lost 6 bases, and 15 bases lay between the germline ends. This chain's CDR3 is CASRPLDVENTIYF. The DNA for the CDR3 is TGTGCCAGCAGACCACTCGATGTTGAAAACACCATATATTTT.